This passage covers 7 T cell receptor beta chains from one sample sequenced in a study of T-cell reconstitution after alpha-beta-depleted transplantation in children. Preparation of the TCRbeta library involved a method that used unique molecular identifiers. In TCRdb, the PCR reads were re-called with MiXCR into one record per CDR3 protein. The sample carries 450,000 to 600,000 distinct CDR3 sequences, over 9.5% recorded once. The sequencing used PBMCs, collected before TCRalphabeta/CD19-depleted stem cell transplant. The receptors shown here come from a child aged 2 to 15 with inherited bone marrow failure, due to receive a stem cell transplant.

Many counts were recorded for this clonotype. This chain links TRBV5-1 with TRBJ2-7, with D perhaps assigned TRBD1 or TRBD2 (5 bases each). This CDR3 contains 15 residues. The germline gives CDR1 SGHRS, CDR2 YFSETQ. V was pared by 0 bases and J by 1 base, with 11 bases between. The CDR3 nucleotides read TGCGCCAGCAGCTTGGCGGGGCTGGGTTCCTACGAGCAGTACTTC. It specifies CASSLAGLGSYEQYF.

The chain combines TRBV6-2 or TRBV6-3 with TRBJ2-1; D may match TRBD1 or TRBD2 (5 bases each). Deletions cut 6 bases from V and 8 bases from J, with 20 bases between. Germline assignment: CDR1 MNHEY and CDR2 SVGEGT. This CDR3 spans 15 amino acids. CDR3 amino acids: CASSQGPRVEDEQFF. DNA for the CDR3: TGTGCCAGCAGCCAGGGACCCAGGGTGGAGGATGAGCAGTTCTTC.

The chain links TRBV6-2 or TRBV6-3 to TRBJ1-1, with a weak D call TRBD1 (5 bases). Trimming removed 0 bases at V and 5 bases at J, with 22 bases between. The CDR3 is made up of 18 amino acids. Germline V CDR1 and CDR2: MNHEY, SVGEGT. CDR3 bases: TGTGCCAGCAGTTACTCGAGGGTCGAGGGGATAGTATCTACTGAAGCTTTCTTT. Its translation is CASSYSRVEGIVSTEAFF.

This clonotype was recorded many times. The V and J genes are TRBV5-1 and TRBJ2-5; 12 bases map to TRBD2. The CDR3 spans 16 residues. The germline V gene encodes CDR1 SGHRS and CDR2 YFSETQ. J lost 3 bases, V lost 0 bases, and 3 bases had no gene match. CDR3 bases: TGCGCCAGCAGCTTGGGCCTAGCGGGAGGGGAAGAGACCCAGTACTTC. Protein product: CASSLGLAGGEETQYF.

This chain uses TRBV29-1 with TRBJ2-3; D is uncertain. This CDR3 is 11 amino acids long. Trimming took 1 base from V and 6 from J, leaving 5 bases between them. Germline-derived CDR1 and CDR2 are SQVTM and ANQGSEA. CDR3 sequence reads: CSVEVRDTQYF. The CDR3 nucleotides are TGCAGCGTTGAAGTGCGGGATACGCAGTATTTT.

This clonotype showed up many times. The chain links TRBV9 to TRBJ2-3; D is unresolved. V gave up 6 bases and J gave up 1 base, with 12 bases separating them. From germline, CDR1 is SGDLS and CDR2 YYNGEE. The CDR3 length is 14 residues. The CDR3 here is CASNVGWGTDTQYF. CDR3 sequence (DNA): TGTGCCAGCAACGTGGGCTGGGGCACAGATACGCAGTATTTT.

This clonotype was counted ten times or more. V gene TRBV7-9 combines with J gene TRBJ2-7; TRBD2 agrees at 9 bases. Germline lookup yields CDR1 SEHNR and CDR2 FQNEAQ (reference sequence). Losses at the gene ends were 5 bases for V and 4 bases for J; bases not matched to a gene: 9. The CDR3 is 15 amino acids. The CDR3 loop is CASSGGAGGPYEQYF. CDR3 in DNA: TGTGCCAGCAGCGGCGGTGCGGGAGGGCCGTACGAGCAGTACTTC.